Listed below are T cell receptor beta chains from one sample, sequenced in a study. TCRdb re-called the 5' RACE reads with MiXCR, one entry per CDR3 protein. The sample consists of thousands of distinct CDR3 sequences, roughly half of them appearing once. Sequencing used Tregs sorted from a lymph node. These receptors all stem from a female donor with breast cancer. Both conserved end residues are part of each CDR3. The order of the fields is clone size, J gene, D gene, V gene, CDR3 length, CDR3 protein, CDR3 DNA. The D gene is left open where the match is weak. Some rows mark clone size as missing; the rest say once, few, many or name a class of expanded clone.

clone size: -
J gene: TRBJ1-2
D gene: -
V gene: TRBV4-1
CDR3 length: 17
CDR3 protein: CASSQDSGSTGDYGYTF
CDR3 DNA: TGCGCCAGCAGCCAAGATTCCGGGTCTACTGGGGACTATGGCTACACCTTC

clone size: few
J gene: TRBJ2-1
D gene: TRBD2
V gene: TRBV7-6
CDR3 length: 16
CDR3 protein: CASSLAGTSGSYEQFF
CDR3 DNA: TGTGCCAGCAGCTTAGCCGGGACTAGCGGGAGCTATGAGCAGTTCTTC

clone size: -
J gene: TRBJ2-1
D gene: -
V gene: TRBV7-2
CDR3 length: 16
CDR3 protein: CASSLEYLVGNNEQFF
CDR3 DNA: TGTGCCAGCAGCTTAGAGTATTTGGTAGGGAACAATGAGCAGTTCTTC

clone size: -
J gene: TRBJ2-1
D gene: TRBD2
V gene: TRBV27
CDR3 length: 15
CDR3 protein: CASSPLAGPYNEQFF
CDR3 DNA: TGTGCCAGCAGTCCTCTAGCGGGACCATACAATGAGCAGTTCTTC

clone size: few
J gene: TRBJ2-1
D gene: -
V gene: TRBV7-9
CDR3 length: 14
CDR3 protein: CASTPGGAYNEQFF
CDR3 DNA: TGTGCCAGCACCCCAGGTGGCGCGTACAATGAGCAGTTCTTC

clone size: -
J gene: TRBJ2-7
D gene: -
V gene: TRBV20-1
CDR3 length: 14
CDR3 protein: CSATGGGRSYEQYF
CDR3 DNA: TGCAGTGCCACAGGAGGGGGACGGTCCTACGAGCAGTACTTC

clone size: few
J gene: TRBJ2-7
D gene: TRBD2
V gene: TRBV29-1
CDR3 length: 13
CDR3 protein: CSVGGLNSYEQYF
CDR3 DNA: TGCAGCGTTGGGGGACTAAACTCCTACGAGCAGTACTTC

clone size: -
J gene: TRBJ2-7
D gene: -
V gene: TRBV3-1
CDR3 length: 15
CDR3 protein: CASSQGPNWGYEQYF
CDR3 DNA: TGTGCCAGCAGCCAAGGCCCCAACTGGGGCTACGAGCAGTACTTC

clone size: -
J gene: TRBJ2-1
D gene: -
V gene: TRBV5-1
CDR3 length: 14
CDR3 protein: CASSLDAGPNEQFF
CDR3 DNA: TGCGCCAGCAGCTTGGACGCAGGACCCAATGAGCAGTTCTTC

clone size: -
J gene: TRBJ2-5
D gene: TRBD1
V gene: TRBV10-3
CDR3 length: 14
CDR3 protein: CAISGGQGSETQYF
CDR3 DNA: TGTGCCATCAGTGGGGGACAGGGGAGTGAGACCCAGTACTTC

clone size: -
J gene: TRBJ1-1
D gene: TRBD1
V gene: TRBV6-5
CDR3 length: 15
CDR3 protein: CASSHHTGGYTEAFF
CDR3 DNA: TGTGCCAGCAGTCATCACACAGGGGGCTACACTGAAGCTTTCTTT

clone size: -
J gene: TRBJ1-2
D gene: -
V gene: TRBV7-9
CDR3 length: 16
CDR3 protein: CASSSNRGTPPYGYTF
CDR3 DNA: TGTGCCAGCAGCTCAAACCGGGGGACACCTCCCTATGGCTACACCTTC

clone size: -
J gene: TRBJ2-1
D gene: TRBD2
V gene: TRBV6-5
CDR3 length: 15
CDR3 protein: CASSYMGGRYNEQFF
CDR3 DNA: TGTGCCAGCAGTTACATGGGCGGGAGATACAATGAGCAGTTCTTC

clone size: -
J gene: TRBJ1-1
D gene: -
V gene: TRBV7-9
CDR3 length: 12
CDR3 protein: CASSLGGDQAFF
CDR3 DNA: TGTGCCAGCAGCTTAGGGGGGGATCAAGCTTTCTTT

clone size: few
J gene: TRBJ1-1
D gene: TRBD1
V gene: TRBV15
CDR3 length: 15
CDR3 protein: CATSRDDRANTEAFF
CDR3 DNA: TGTGCCACCAGCAGAGATGACAGGGCGAACACTGAAGCTTTCTTT

clone size: -
J gene: TRBJ2-7
D gene: TRBD2
V gene: TRBV5-1
CDR3 length: 16
CDR3 protein: CASSFTLAGGPNEQYF
CDR3 DNA: TGCGCCAGCAGCTTCACACTAGCGGGGGGGCCCAACGAGCAGTACTTC

clone size: once
J gene: TRBJ1-1
D gene: -
V gene: TRBV4-1
CDR3 length: 15
CDR3 protein: CASSQYDRSDTEAFF
CDR3 DNA: TGCGCCAGCAGCCAATACGACAGGTCAGACACTGAAGCTTTCTTT